These T cell receptor beta chains were read from a single sample in a study of blood T cell repertoires in COVID-19. Some clones are missing from TCRdb's copy, which holds only in-frame ones; the method was immunoSEQ multiplex PCR. Here the sample spans 200,000 to 300,000 clones, more than 85% being singletons. Sequenced: peripheral blood. The receptors come from a woman aged 60-70 years with COVID-19, enrolled during active disease. Each CDR3 is given with its conserved first and last residue. Each record gives: V gene, J gene, D gene, clone size, CDR3 DNA, CDR3 protein. The D gene is left open where the match is weak. The size entry is marked missing in some rows and otherwise reads once, few, many or a size class.

V gene: TRBV4-3
J gene: TRBJ1-1
D gene: -
clone size: -
CDR3 DNA: TGCGCCAGCAGCCAAGCGACGCGGGACGGAGCGAACACTGAAGCTTTCTTT
CDR3 protein: CASSQATRDGANTEAFF

V gene: TRBV5-4
J gene: TRBJ2-2
D gene: TRBD2
clone size: -
CDR3 DNA: TGTGCCAGCAGCTTGGAAGGGAGGGGAACCGGGGAGCTGTTTTTT
CDR3 protein: CASSLEGRGTGELFF

V gene: TRBV15
J gene: TRBJ1-1
D gene: TRBD1
clone size: once
CDR3 DNA: TGTGCCACCAGCAGAGATTGGACAGGGACTGAAGCTTTCTTT
CDR3 protein: CATSRDWTGTEAFF

V gene: TRBV27
J gene: TRBJ2-7
D gene: -
clone size: -
CDR3 DNA: TGTGCCAGCGCCCCCGGACGGGGATACGAGCAGTACTTC
CDR3 protein: CASAPGRGYEQYF

V gene: TRBV29-1
J gene: TRBJ2-7
D gene: -
clone size: -
CDR3 DNA: TGCAGCGCCGAAGCTAGCGAGGGCGAGCAGTACTTC
CDR3 protein: CSAEASEGEQYF

V gene: TRBV30
J gene: TRBJ1-6
D gene: TRBD1
clone size: few
CDR3 DNA: TGTGCCTGGACCTTGGGGGGACAGGGAAATTCACCCCTCCACTTT
CDR3 protein: CAWTLGGQGNSPLHF

V gene: TRBV28
J gene: TRBJ1-3
D gene: -
clone size: -
CDR3 DNA: TGTGCCAGCAGCCCACCCTTGGCCCTCGGGGGGTCGGGAAACACCATATATTTT
CDR3 protein: CASSPPLALGGSGNTIYF

V gene: TRBV10-3
J gene: TRBJ2-1
D gene: TRBD2
clone size: -
CDR3 DNA: TGTGCCATCAGTGAATTTGTTACTACTAGCGGGAGGGTTAATGAGCAGTTCTTC
CDR3 protein: CAISEFVTTSGRVNEQFF

V gene: TRBV6-2/TRBV6-3
J gene: TRBJ2-3
D gene: TRBD2
clone size: -
CDR3 DNA: TGTGCCAGCAGTTACTCACTAGCGGGAGGGCCATTAGATACGCAGTATTTT
CDR3 protein: CASSYSLAGGPLDTQYF

V gene: TRBV28
J gene: TRBJ2-1
D gene: -
clone size: -
CDR3 DNA: TGTGCCAGCAGTTCGACAGTTTCCTACAATGAGCAGTTCTTC
CDR3 protein: CASSSTVSYNEQFF

V gene: TRBV6-4
J gene: TRBJ1-1
D gene: TRBD1
clone size: -
CDR3 DNA: TGTGCCACCCCCCCATTGACAGGGAGAAACACTGAAGCTTTCTTT
CDR3 protein: CATPPLTGRNTEAFF

V gene: TRBV7-2
J gene: TRBJ1-2
D gene: TRBD1
clone size: -
CDR3 DNA: TGTGCCAGCAGCTTAAGGACAGGGGCCTATGGCTACACCTTC
CDR3 protein: CASSLRTGAYGYTF

V gene: TRBV2
J gene: TRBJ2-2
D gene: -
clone size: -
CDR3 DNA: TGTGCCAGCAGTGTCTATAAGAACACCGGGGAGCTGTTTTTT
CDR3 protein: CASSVYKNTGELFF

V gene: TRBV14
J gene: TRBJ2-7
D gene: TRBD1
clone size: -
CDR3 DNA: TGTGCCAGCAGCCAAGATTGGGACAGTTATCGGTACGAGCAGTACTTC
CDR3 protein: CASSQDWDSYRYEQYF

V gene: TRBV3-1/TRBV3-2
J gene: TRBJ2-7
D gene: TRBD2
clone size: -
CDR3 DNA: TGTGCCAGCAGCCGCACACTAGCGGAGGTCTACGAGCAGTACTTC
CDR3 protein: CASSRTLAEVYEQYF

V gene: TRBV18
J gene: TRBJ2-2
D gene: -
clone size: -
CDR3 DNA: TGTGCCAGCTCACCACCTAGTGCGCGGAGGACAGCCAACACCGGGGAGCTGTTTTTT
CDR3 protein: CASSPPSARRTANTGELFF

V gene: TRBV2
J gene: TRBJ1-4
D gene: TRBD1
clone size: -
CDR3 DNA: TGTGCCAGCAGCTATGGGACAGTGTTTAATGAAAAACTGTTTTTT
CDR3 protein: CASSYGTVFNEKLFF

V gene: TRBV12-3/TRBV12-4
J gene: TRBJ1-4
D gene: TRBD1
clone size: -
CDR3 DNA: TGTGCCAGCAGTATCGACAGGGCTAAACTGTTTTTT
CDR3 protein: CASSIDRAKLFF

V gene: TRBV11-3
J gene: TRBJ2-1
D gene: TRBD2
clone size: -
CDR3 DNA: TGTGCCAGCAGCTTAGCCCAGCGGCCCCAAACTAGCGGGATAAGGTTCTTC
CDR3 protein: CASSLAQRPQTSGIRFF

V gene: TRBV14
J gene: TRBJ2-7
D gene: -
clone size: -
CDR3 DNA: TGTGCCAGCAGCCAAGGTAATCTGGTTGGAGGCGAGCAGTACTTC
CDR3 protein: CASSQGNLVGGEQYF

V gene: TRBV18
J gene: TRBJ1-2
D gene: TRBD1
clone size: -
CDR3 DNA: TGTGCCAGCTCACCACGACAGGGGGCCACTAACTATGGCTACACCTTC
CDR3 protein: CASSPRQGATNYGYTF

V gene: TRBV30
J gene: TRBJ2-7
D gene: -
clone size: -
CDR3 DNA: TGTGCCTGGAGTGTTGGGGGCCTCTACGAGCAGTACTTC
CDR3 protein: CAWSVGGLYEQYF

V gene: TRBV7-8
J gene: TRBJ2-1
D gene: -
clone size: few
CDR3 DNA: TGTGCCAGCAGCTTGGGGACTTCCCAGGATGAGCAGTTCTTC
CDR3 protein: CASSLGTSQDEQFF

V gene: TRBV5-1
J gene: TRBJ2-7
D gene: TRBD1
clone size: -
CDR3 DNA: TGCGCCAGCAGCTGGATGACAGGGTACTACGAGCAGTACTTC
CDR3 protein: CASSWMTGYYEQYF

V gene: TRBV10-3
J gene: TRBJ2-5
D gene: -
clone size: -
CDR3 DNA: TGTGCCATCAGTGAGAATTTGGGGCCCGGGGAGACCCAGTACTTC
CDR3 protein: CAISENLGPGETQYF

V gene: TRBV7-2
J gene: TRBJ1-5
D gene: -
clone size: -
CDR3 DNA: TGTGCCAGCAGCTACGACATGGGTCAGCCCCAGCATTTT
CDR3 protein: CASSYDMGQPQHF

V gene: TRBV27
J gene: TRBJ1-2
D gene: -
clone size: few
CDR3 DNA: TGTGCCAGCAGTTCCGGTCCCTACGCTAACTATGGCTACACCTTC
CDR3 protein: CASSSGPYANYGYTF

V gene: TRBV18
J gene: TRBJ1-4
D gene: TRBD1
clone size: once
CDR3 DNA: TGTGCCAGCTCACCGGCGGACAGGGTTGAGGCTGAAAAACTGTTTTTT
CDR3 protein: CASSPADRVEAEKLFF

V gene: TRBV10-3
J gene: TRBJ1-5
D gene: -
clone size: few
CDR3 DNA: TGTGCCATCAGTGAGTCGCGAGGCACGAGCAATCAGCCCCAGCATTTT
CDR3 protein: CAISESRGTSNQPQHF

V gene: TRBV9
J gene: TRBJ2-7
D gene: TRBD1
clone size: -
CDR3 DNA: TGTGCCAGCAGCGTCTCCGGGACAGCCTACGAGCAGTACTTC
CDR3 protein: CASSVSGTAYEQYF

V gene: TRBV5-1
J gene: TRBJ1-1
D gene: -
clone size: -
CDR3 DNA: TGCGCCAGCAGCTTGCGAGCGGGCGTAGGTCACACTGAAGCTTTCTTT
CDR3 protein: CASSLRAGVGHTEAFF

V gene: TRBV3-1/TRBV3-2
J gene: TRBJ2-5
D gene: TRBD1
clone size: few
CDR3 DNA: TGTGCCAGCAGCCAAGATCCCGGACAGGGAAGTATGGAAGAGACCCAGTACTTC
CDR3 protein: CASSQDPGQGSMEETQYF

V gene: TRBV5-1
J gene: TRBJ1-5
D gene: TRBD1
clone size: -
CDR3 DNA: TGCGCCAGCAGCTTGACCGGGACAGGAAATCAGCCCCAGCATTTT
CDR3 protein: CASSLTGTGNQPQHF

V gene: TRBV28
J gene: TRBJ1-2
D gene: TRBD1
clone size: few
CDR3 DNA: TGTGCCAGCAGTCCTCGCACCTCGACAGGGGCCTATGGCTACACCTTC
CDR3 protein: CASSPRTSTGAYGYTF

V gene: TRBV6-1
J gene: TRBJ1-4
D gene: TRBD1
clone size: -
CDR3 DNA: TGTGCCAGCAGTGACAGGGGGATGAATGAAAAACTGTTTTTT
CDR3 protein: CASSDRGMNEKLFF

V gene: TRBV28
J gene: TRBJ2-2
D gene: TRBD1
clone size: -
CDR3 DNA: TGTGCCAGCAGTCTGGGACAGGGGAACGGGGAGCTGTTTTTT
CDR3 protein: CASSLGQGNGELFF

V gene: TRBV29-1
J gene: TRBJ1-2
D gene: TRBD1
clone size: -
CDR3 DNA: TGCAGCGTTGAAGGGACAGGGGGGAACTATGGCTACACCTTC
CDR3 protein: CSVEGTGGNYGYTF

V gene: TRBV3-1/TRBV3-2
J gene: TRBJ1-2
D gene: -
clone size: -
CDR3 DNA: TGTGCCAGCAGCCAAGCAAATCAGCGAGCTAACTATGGCTACACCTTC
CDR3 protein: CASSQANQRANYGYTF

V gene: TRBV11-2
J gene: TRBJ1-2
D gene: -
clone size: -
CDR3 DNA: TGTGCCAGCAGCTTAACAAGAAACTATGGCTACACCTTC
CDR3 protein: CASSLTRNYGYTF

V gene: TRBV24-1
J gene: TRBJ2-1
D gene: -
clone size: -
CDR3 DNA: TGTGCCACCTGGGGAGGCCCCCGCAATGAGCAGTTCTTC
CDR3 protein: CATWGGPRNEQFF

V gene: TRBV24-1
J gene: TRBJ2-2
D gene: -
clone size: few
CDR3 DNA: TGTGCCACCAGTGATTTGCGTAGCGCCGGGGAGCTGTTTTTT
CDR3 protein: CATSDLRSAGELFF

V gene: TRBV27
J gene: TRBJ2-1
D gene: TRBD2
clone size: -
CDR3 DNA: TGTGCCAGCAAGCAGCGTACCGTAGCGGGAAGCTACAATGAGCAGTTCTTC
CDR3 protein: CASKQRTVAGSYNEQFF

V gene: TRBV11-2
J gene: TRBJ2-1
D gene: -
clone size: -
CDR3 DNA: TGTGCCAGCAGGAGGGTAGGGAGTGAGCAGTTCTTC
CDR3 protein: CASRRVGSEQFF

V gene: TRBV2
J gene: TRBJ2-7
D gene: TRBD2
clone size: -
CDR3 DNA: TGTGCCAGCAGCCGCCCGACTAGCGGGGTCTCCTACGAGCAGTACTTC
CDR3 protein: CASSRPTSGVSYEQYF

V gene: TRBV7-6
J gene: TRBJ1-4
D gene: -
clone size: few
CDR3 DNA: TGTGCCAGCAGCTTAGGGACAGTCTCGAATGAAAAACTGTTTTTT
CDR3 protein: CASSLGTVSNEKLFF

V gene: TRBV4-2
J gene: TRBJ2-3
D gene: TRBD2
clone size: -
CDR3 DNA: TGTGCCAGCAGCCAAGATGAGGGCACTAGCGGACCCTCAGATACGCAGTATTTT
CDR3 protein: CASSQDEGTSGPSDTQYF

V gene: TRBV30
J gene: TRBJ2-5
D gene: -
clone size: -
CDR3 DNA: TGTGCCTGGAGTCCTCGAGGGGGGGCCCAGTACTTC
CDR3 protein: CAWSPRGGAQYF

V gene: TRBV6-6
J gene: TRBJ2-7
D gene: -
clone size: once
CDR3 DNA: TGTGCCAGCAGTCAAACCCCGGTACCCTTGGAGCAGTACTTC
CDR3 protein: CASSQTPVPLEQYF

V gene: TRBV6-2/TRBV6-3
J gene: TRBJ1-5
D gene: -
clone size: -
CDR3 DNA: TGTGCCAGCAGTTACTCCGAGGTTGCAGGGTTGAATCAGCCCCAGCATTTT
CDR3 protein: CASSYSEVAGLNQPQHF

V gene: TRBV4-2
J gene: TRBJ1-2
D gene: -
clone size: -
CDR3 DNA: TGTGCCAGCAGCCACGAACCCTCCCGGGGCTACACCTTC
CDR3 protein: CASSHEPSRGYTF

V gene: TRBV6-6
J gene: TRBJ1-4
D gene: -
clone size: few
CDR3 DNA: TGTGCCAGCAGAGACAGCTCAACTAATGAAAAACTGTTTTTT
CDR3 protein: CASRDSSTNEKLFF

V gene: TRBV24-1
J gene: TRBJ2-7
D gene: TRBD1
clone size: -
CDR3 DNA: TGTGCCACCAGTGATCCGCGGGACAGGGGTTCGCTAGTAGAGCAGTACTTC
CDR3 protein: CATSDPRDRGSLVEQYF

V gene: TRBV7-9
J gene: TRBJ2-5
D gene: TRBD2
clone size: -
CDR3 DNA: TGTGCCAGCAGCTCCGAAGCTAGCGGGAGACGTGGAGAGACCCAGTACTTC
CDR3 protein: CASSSEASGRRGETQYF

V gene: TRBV5-4
J gene: TRBJ2-7
D gene: -
clone size: once
CDR3 DNA: TGTGCCAGCAGCTTGGGAATAGCGGCTTCCTACGAGCAGTACTTC
CDR3 protein: CASSLGIAASYEQYF

V gene: TRBV13
J gene: TRBJ1-6
D gene: -
clone size: -
CDR3 DNA: TGTGCCAGCAGCTTAGGCCCCAACGTAGCCTCCTATAATTCACCCCTCCACTTT
CDR3 protein: CASSLGPNVASYNSPLHF